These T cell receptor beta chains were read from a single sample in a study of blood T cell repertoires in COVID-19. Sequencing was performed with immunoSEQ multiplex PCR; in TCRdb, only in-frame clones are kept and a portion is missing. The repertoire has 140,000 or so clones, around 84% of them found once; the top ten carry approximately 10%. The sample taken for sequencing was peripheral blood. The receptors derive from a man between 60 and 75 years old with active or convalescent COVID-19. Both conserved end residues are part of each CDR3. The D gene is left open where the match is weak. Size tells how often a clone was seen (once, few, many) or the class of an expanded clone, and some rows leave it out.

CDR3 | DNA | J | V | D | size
CASSFMTGDYGYTF | TGCGCCAGCAGCTTCATGACAGGGGACTATGGCTACACCTTC | TRBJ1-2 | TRBV5-1 | TRBD1 | .
CASSFGQVAGYTF | TGTGCCAGCAGTTTCGGACAGGTTGCAGGCTACACCTTC | TRBJ1-2 | TRBV12-3/TRBV12-4 | TRBD1 | .
CASSLADKNYGYTF | TGTGCCAGCAGCTTAGCGGACAAGAACTATGGCTACACCTTC | TRBJ1-2 | TRBV11-3 | . | few
CASSYLRSGRLRETQYF | TGTGCCAGCAGCTACCTGCGCAGCGGGAGGCTCCGAGAGACCCAGTACTTC | TRBJ2-5 | TRBV5-6 | TRBD2 | .
CASSYGGMNTEAFF | TGTGCCAGCAGCTACGGGGGAATGAACACTGAAGCTTTCTTT | TRBJ1-1 | TRBV7-9 | . | .
CASPDGYTF | TGTGCCAGTCCTGATGGCTACACCTTC | TRBJ1-2 | TRBV19 | . | .
CSGQLNTEAFF | TGCAGCGGACAATTGAACACTGAAGCTTTCTTT | TRBJ1-1 | TRBV29-1 | . | .
CASSLGWALNTEAFF | TGCGCCAGCAGCTTGGGATGGGCTTTGAACACTGAAGCTTTCTTT | TRBJ1-1 | TRBV5-1 | . | .
CASSLSLAGFTDTQYF | TGTGCCAGCAGCTTATCACTAGCGGGGTTCACAGATACGCAGTATTTT | TRBJ2-3 | TRBV7-9 | TRBD2 | once
CASSPASGITAGELFF | TGTGCCAGCTCACCTGCTAGCGGGATAACAGCCGGGGAGCTGTTTTTT | TRBJ2-2 | TRBV18 | TRBD2 | .
CASSSTGRGIVYGYTF | TGTGCCAGCAGTTCAACCGGGAGGGGGATAGTCTATGGCTACACCTTC | TRBJ1-2 | TRBV6-5 | . | once
CASGPPTSRSYNEQFF | TGTGCTAGTGGTCCCCCGACTAGCCGTTCCTACAATGAGCAGTTCTTC | TRBJ2-1 | TRBV12-5 | TRBD2 | .
CASSLSDRVTEAFF | TGTGCCAGCAGTTTGTCGGACAGGGTCACTGAAGCTTTCTTT | TRBJ1-1 | TRBV27 | TRBD1 | .
CASSLGQPEAFF | TGTGCCAGCTCGCTGGGACAGCCTGAAGCTTTCTTT | TRBJ1-1 | TRBV18 | TRBD1 | .
CASSYSTGYGYTF | TGTGCCAGCAGTTACTCGACCGGGTATGGCTACACCTTC | TRBJ1-2 | TRBV6-2/TRBV6-3 | . | few
CASSPLMNQPQHF | TGTGCCAGCAGTCCGCTAATGAATCAGCCCCAGCATTTT | TRBJ1-5 | TRBV28 | . | .